This record looks at one TCR beta chain sequence and its context. The sample comes from a study of blood T cell repertoires in COVID-19. V trimming: 3 bases; J trimming: 6 bases; junction bases outside the gene matches: 9. This CDR3 has 15 residues. The germline CDR1 and CDR2 sequences are SGHRS and YFSETQ. Only in-frame clones appear in the TCRdb table, and some are missing; sequencing was by immunoSEQ multiplex PCR. In the table there are around 40,000 clones, around 93% of which are singletons. This TCR came from a human donor in a cohort sampled during active COVID-19. The V and J genes are TRBV5-1 and TRBJ1-5, with 7 bases matching TRBD1. Sequenced sample: peripheral blood. CDR3 nucleotides: TGCGCCAGCAGCTGGACAGGCTCCGAGGGTCAGCCCCAGCATTTT. Its protein product is CASSWTGSEGQPQHF.